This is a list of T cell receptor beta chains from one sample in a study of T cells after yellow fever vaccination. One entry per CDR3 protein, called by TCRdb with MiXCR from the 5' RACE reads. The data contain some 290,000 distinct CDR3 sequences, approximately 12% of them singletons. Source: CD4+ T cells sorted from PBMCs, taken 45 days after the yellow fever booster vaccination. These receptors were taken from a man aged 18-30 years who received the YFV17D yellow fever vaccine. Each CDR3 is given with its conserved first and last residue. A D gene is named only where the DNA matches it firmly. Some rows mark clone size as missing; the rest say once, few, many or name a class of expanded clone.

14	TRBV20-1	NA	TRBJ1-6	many	TGCAGTGCTGAACAGAGCTCCTATAATTCACCCCTCCACTTT	CSAEQSSYNSPLHF
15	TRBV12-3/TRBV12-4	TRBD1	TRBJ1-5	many	TGTGCCAGCAGTCCAGACGGGACAGGGAATCAGCCCCAGCATTTT	CASSPDGTGNQPQHF
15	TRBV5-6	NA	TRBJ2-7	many	TGTGCCAGCAGCTTCGGCCGAAAGTACCCCTACGAGCAGTACTTC	CASSFGRKYPYEQYF
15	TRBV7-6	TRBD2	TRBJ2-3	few	TGTGCCAGCAGCTTTTCAGCGGGGGGGCCAAATACGCAGTATTTT	CASSFSAGGPNTQYF
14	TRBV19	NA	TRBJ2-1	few	TGTGCCAGTAGTTTCGCGGACGGAGACAATGAGCAGTTCTTC	CASSFADGDNEQFF
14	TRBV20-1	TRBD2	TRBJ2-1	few	TGCAGTGCTAGAGCGGGGACTAGCCTCAATGAGCAGTTCTTC	CSARAGTSLNEQFF
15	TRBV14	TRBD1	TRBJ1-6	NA	TGTGCCAGCAGCCAAGATCAGACAGGGGATTCACCCCTCCACTTT	CASSQDQTGDSPLHF
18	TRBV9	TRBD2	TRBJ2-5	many	TGTGCCAGCAGCGTAGACCCCCTAGCGGGGGGGCGAGCCGAGACCCAGTACTTC	CASSVDPLAGGRAETQYF
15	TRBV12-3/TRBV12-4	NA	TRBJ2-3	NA	TGTGCCAGCAGCCCTCCCGGGAACTCGAGGGGTACGCAGTATTTT	CASSPPGNSRGTQYF
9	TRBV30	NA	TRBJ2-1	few	TGTGCCTGGGGGCCCCGGGGGTTCTTC	CAWGPRGFF
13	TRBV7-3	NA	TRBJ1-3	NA	TGTGCCAGCAGAGAAAGTTCCGGAAACACCATATATTTT	CASRESSGNTIYF
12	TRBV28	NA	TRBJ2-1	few	TGTGCCAGCAAGGGGGGAGCCAATGAGCAGTTCTTC	CASKGGANEQFF
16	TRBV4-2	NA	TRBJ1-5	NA	TGTGCCAGCAGCCAAGATCCGCAGGAATCAAATCAGCCCCAGCATTTT	CASSQDPQESNQPQHF
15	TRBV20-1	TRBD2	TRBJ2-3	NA	TGCAGTGCTAGCCCCCTAGCGGGGGGCACAGATACGCAGTATTTT	CSASPLAGGTDTQYF
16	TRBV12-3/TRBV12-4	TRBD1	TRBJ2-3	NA	TGTGCCAGCAGTTTTGGGTTTGGAGGACAGGGGGATACGCAGTATTTT	CASSFGFGGQGDTQYF
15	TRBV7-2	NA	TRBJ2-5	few	TGTGCCAGCAGCCCCGGTGGGCCGCTGCGGGAGACCCAGTACTTC	CASSPGGPLRETQYF
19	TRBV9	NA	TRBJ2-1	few	TGTGCCAGCAGCCCCCCGAGGGGTTTTCCCTCGGGCTCCTACAATGAGCAGTTCTTC	CASSPPRGFPSGSYNEQFF
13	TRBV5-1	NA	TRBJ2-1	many	TGCGCCAGCAGTATGCAGGGGTGGAATGAGCAGTTCTTC	CASSMQGWNEQFF
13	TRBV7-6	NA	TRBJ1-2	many	TGTGCCAGCAGCTTAGGGCTGGGGAGTGGCTACACCTTC	CASSLGLGSGYTF
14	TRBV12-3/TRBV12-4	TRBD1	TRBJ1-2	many	TGTGCCAGCAGGGGGGACAGGGGGCTTAGCGGCTACACCTTC	CASRGDRGLSGYTF
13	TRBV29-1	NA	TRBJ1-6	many	TGCAGCGTTGAAGTCCGATCCAATTCACCCCTCCACTTT	CSVEVRSNSPLHF
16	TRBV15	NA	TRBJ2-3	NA	TGTGCCATCAGTTTCCTAGCGAATCAAATCACAGATACGCAGTATTTT	CAISFLANQITDTQYF
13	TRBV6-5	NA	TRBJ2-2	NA	TGTGCCAGCAGCCAGGTCAACACCGGGGAGCTGTTTTTT	CASSQVNTGELFF
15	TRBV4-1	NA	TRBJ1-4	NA	TGCGCCAGCAGCTTACGGACGCCTGGAAATGAAAAACTGTTTTTT	CASSLRTPGNEKLFF
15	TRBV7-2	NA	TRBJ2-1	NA	TGTGCCAGCAGCTACAGCGGAAAGGCGAGCAATGAGCAGTTCTTC	CASSYSGKASNEQFF
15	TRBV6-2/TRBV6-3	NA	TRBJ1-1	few	TGTGCCAGCAGTTACTCTATTAAGGGGAACACTGAAGCTTTCTTT	CASSYSIKGNTEAFF
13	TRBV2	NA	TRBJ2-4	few	TGTGCCAGCAGTGAGGAGGTCCAGGACATTCAGTACTTC	CASSEEVQDIQYF
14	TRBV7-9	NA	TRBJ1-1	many	TGTGCCAGCAGCGCCTCTGTGGGGATCGCTGAAGCTTTCTTT	CASSASVGIAEAFF
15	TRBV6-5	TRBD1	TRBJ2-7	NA	TGTGCCAGCAGTTATTCGGGACAGGGGGCGACCGAGCAGTACTTC	CASSYSGQGATEQYF
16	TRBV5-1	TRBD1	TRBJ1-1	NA	TGCGCCAGCAGCCCATCGGGACAGTCCTTGAACACTGAAGCTTTCTTT	CASSPSGQSLNTEAFF
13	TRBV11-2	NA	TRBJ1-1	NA	TGTGCCAGCAGCCGAGACTTCAACACTGAAGCTTTCTTT	CASSRDFNTEAFF
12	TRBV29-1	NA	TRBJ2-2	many	TGCAGCGTTGCTGACCCCTGGAGGGAGCTGTTTTTT	CSVADPWRELFF
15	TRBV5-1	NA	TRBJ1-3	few	TGCGCCAGCAGCTTCGATCTACTTGGGGGAAACACCATATATTTT	CASSFDLLGGNTIYF
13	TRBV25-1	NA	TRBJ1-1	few	TGTGCCAGCAGTGAGGGACGGCACACTGAAGCTTTCTTT	CASSEGRHTEAFF
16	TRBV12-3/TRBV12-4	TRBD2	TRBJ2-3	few	TGTGCCAGCAGTTCCCCAGCGGGGGGAGGAACAGATACGCAGTATTTT	CASSSPAGGGTDTQYF
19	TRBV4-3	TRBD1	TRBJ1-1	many	TGCGCCAGCAGCCAAGTGGGACAGGGGTCACCAATCGGGAACACTGAAGCTTTCTTT	CASSQVGQGSPIGNTEAFF
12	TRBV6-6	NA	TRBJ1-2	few	TGTGCCAGCAGGCCAGGGCGGGAAGGCTACACCTTC	CASRPGREGYTF
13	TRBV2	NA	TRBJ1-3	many	TGTGCCAGCAGTTACCCCGCCGGAAACACCATATATTTT	CASSYPAGNTIYF
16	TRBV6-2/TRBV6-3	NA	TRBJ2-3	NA	TGTGCCAGCACCTACTCCGGAGGAGGAGGGACAGATACGCAGTATTTT	CASTYSGGGGTDTQYF
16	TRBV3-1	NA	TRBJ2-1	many	TGTGCCAGCAGCCTCAGGGGGGGCCCTACCTACAATGAGCAGTTCTTC	CASSLRGGPTYNEQFF
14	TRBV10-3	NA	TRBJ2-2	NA	TGTGCCATCAGTGAGTCAGTAGGGAGCCGGGAGCTGTTTTTT	CAISESVGSRELFF
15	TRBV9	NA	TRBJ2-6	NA	TGTGCCAGCAGCACTACAAGCTCTGGGGCCAACGTCCTGACTTTC	CASSTTSSGANVLTF
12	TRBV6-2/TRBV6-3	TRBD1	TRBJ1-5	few	TGTGCCAGCAAACAGGGGGGATCGCCCCAGCATTTT	CASKQGGSPQHF
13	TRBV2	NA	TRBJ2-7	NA	TGTGCCAGCAGTGGGAGGCTCACCTACGAGCAGTACTTC	CASSGRLTYEQYF
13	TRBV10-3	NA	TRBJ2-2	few	TGTGCCATCAGTGGGGTCAACACCGGGGAGCTGTTTTTT	CAISGVNTGELFF
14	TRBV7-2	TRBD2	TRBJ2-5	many	TGTGCCAGCAGCCGGGGGGGGTCAGGGGAGACCCAGTACTTC	CASSRGGSGETQYF
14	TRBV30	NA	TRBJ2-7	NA	TGTGCCTTGGAAGCGGAGGTTAGCTCCTACGAGCAGTACTTC	CALEAEVSSYEQYF
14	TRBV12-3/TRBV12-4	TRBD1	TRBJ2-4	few	TGTGCCAGCAGTCGACAGGGGCCGCGAAACATTCAGTACTTC	CASSRQGPRNIQYF
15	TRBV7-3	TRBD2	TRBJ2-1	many	TGTGCCAGCAGCCCCCTAGCGGGCTCCTACAATGAGCAGTTCTTC	CASSPLAGSYNEQFF
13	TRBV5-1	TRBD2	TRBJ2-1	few	TGCGCCAGCAGCCCCGGGACTACCAATGAGCAGTTCTTC	CASSPGTTNEQFF
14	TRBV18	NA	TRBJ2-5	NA	TGTGCCAGCTCCCGAGAAGACCACCAAGAGACCCAGTACTTC	CASSREDHQETQYF
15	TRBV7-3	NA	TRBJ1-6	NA	TGTGCCAGCAGCTTAGATTGGGGAAATAATTCACCCCTCCACTTT	CASSLDWGNNSPLHF